This TCR beta chain originates from a study of cytomegalovirus exposure and HLA in healthy donors. Primers: 60 Vbeta forward and 13 Jbeta reverse. TCRdb's table, derived via immunoSEQ multiplex PCR, lists solely in-frame clones and lacks some. The sample records around 150,000 clones, over 60% being singletons. From germline, CDR1 is SGHRS and CDR2 YFSETQ. This CDR3 spans 12 amino acids. V gave up 4 bases and J gave up 5 bases, with 10 bases separating them. This TCR came from a woman in her 50s in good health and CMV-seronegative. Sequencing was done on a sample of PBMCs. The chain uses TRBV5-1 and TRBJ2-7; possible D gene TRBD2, 5 bases. CDR3 residues: CASSLEADEQYF. DNA for the CDR3: TGCGCCAGCAGCCTGGAGGCGGACGAGCAGTACTTC.